This TCR beta chain was documented in a study of OX40 agonist ivuxolimab in advanced cancers. Study-wide context: The patients' treatment was ivuxolimab, an agonistic anti-OX40 (CD134) antibody. Overall study findings and caveats: It was also the case that some nonresponders had low normalized T-cell clonal expansion.

Trimming removed 6 bases at V and 1 base at J, with 10 bases between. CDR3 size: 14 residues. CDR1 and CDR2 from the germline V gene are MNHEY and SMNVEV (reference sequence). TCRdb's table, derived via immunoSEQ multiplex PCR, lists solely in-frame clones and lacks some. The sample consists of about 12,000 clones, approximately 90% of them appearing once. This clone was recorded only once. The antigen remains unidentified. The chain recombines TRBV27 with TRBJ1-5; D is undetermined. The TCR was taken from an adult with an advanced solid tumor such as melanoma, head and neck, liver or kidney cancer. Sequencing used CD4+ or CD8+ T cells sorted from blood, obtained in a trial of the OX40 agonist ivuxolimab. The CDR3 DNA sequence: TGTGCCAGCAGGCACCTCTTCAGCAATCAGCCCCAGCATTTT. This translates into CASRHLFSNQPQHF.